A selection of T cell receptor beta chains follows, all from one sample in a study of blood T cell repertoires in COVID-19. Profiled with immunoSEQ multiplex PCR; TCRdb holds only in-frame clones, not every one. Of some 150,000 clones listed, roughly 84% are singletons. The sequencing input was peripheral blood. The origin of the receptors is a woman aged 55-69 years with COVID-19, enrolled during active disease. Each CDR3 is given with its conserved first and last residue. Size tells how often a clone was seen (once, few, many) or the class of an expanded clone, and some rows leave it out.

size: .
J: TRBJ1-1
V: TRBV7-9
CDR3: CASSLPRGRGRGKAEAFF

size: .
J: TRBJ1-2
V: TRBV25-1
CDR3: CASSGTGVAYGYTF

size: .
J: TRBJ2-1
V: TRBV9
CDR3: CASSDRTGSYNEQFF

size: once
J: TRBJ2-2
V: TRBV19
CDR3: CASSWRAGELFF

size: .
J: TRBJ2-7
V: TRBV6-5
CDR3: CASSSVRGSYEQYF

size: .
J: TRBJ2-1
V: TRBV30
CDR3: CAWSVRAGENYNEQFF

size: .
J: TRBJ1-1
V: TRBV9
CDR3: CASTTGLMNTEAFF

size: .
J: TRBJ2-1
V: TRBV5-1
CDR3: CASSPRDSSSYNEQFF

size: once
J: TRBJ2-1
V: TRBV19
CDR3: CASSITSSYNEQFF

size: few
J: TRBJ1-2
V: TRBV2
CDR3: CASRSLYGYTF

size: .
J: TRBJ1-1
V: TRBV27
CDR3: CASSRPLGQAFF

size: once
J: TRBJ1-6
V: TRBV4-1
CDR3: CASSQDRQSSYNSPLHF

size: .
J: TRBJ2-2
V: TRBV19
CDR3: CASGSTGTGDTGELFF

size: .
J: TRBJ1-1
V: TRBV7-3
CDR3: CASSSPPGEAFF

size: .
J: TRBJ2-1
V: TRBV25-1
CDR3: CASSAMIVSYNEQFF

size: .
J: TRBJ1-2
V: TRBV5-7
CDR3: CASSPGGDMGYGYTF

size: .
J: TRBJ1-1
V: TRBV12-3/TRBV12-4
CDR3: CASRRQGNTEAFF

size: .
J: TRBJ1-1
V: TRBV6-4
CDR3: CASSLEENTEAFF

size: .
J: TRBJ2-1
V: TRBV2
CDR3: CASSEARGYNEQFF

size: .
J: TRBJ1-2
V: TRBV6-5
CDR3: CASSYRSGIGYTF